This entry describes one T cell receptor (beta chain). Germline V gene data show CDR1 as ENHRY and CDR2 as SYGVKD. This CDR3 region has 13 residues. The V gene lost 0 bases and the J gene lost 10 bases, with 12 bases spanning the gap. This sample stems from a study of CD8 T cells in Susac syndrome. As for the study in general: Patients with Susac syndrome who were sequenced included roughly 6 with active disease and under ten in remission.

TCR beta from blood CD8+ and CD4+ T cells was sequenced. An input of about 0.45 to 1 ug of RNA was subjected to reverse transcription using random hexamers. The authors amplified TCR beta CDR3 across 54 Vbeta and 13 Jbeta using immunoSEQ multiplex PCR. Via MiXCR, TCRdb re-called the immunoSEQ multiplex PCR reads, giving one row per CDR3 protein. This table has about 190,000 distinct CDR3 sequences, 91% appearing once. The chain employs TRBV10-3 and TRBJ1-2; tentative D call: TRBD1 (5 bases). Sequencing used CD4+ T cells from PBMCs. The source of this sequence is a human donor with Susac syndrome. Here the CDR3 reads CAISESLDRYYTF. CDR3 bases: TGTGCCATCAGTGAGTCCCTAGACAGATACTACACCTTC.